The clone carrying this T cell receptor beta chain was seen a handful of times. TCRdb reanalysed the 5' RACE reads using MiXCR and keeps one entry per CDR3 protein. The sample consists of over 55,000 distinct CDR3 sequences, more than 10% of them appearing once. This sample stems from a study of T-cell memory formation after mild COVID-19. The germline V gene encodes CDR1 LNHDA and CDR2 SQIVND (reference sequence). The CDR3 extends over 14 amino acids. With 6 bases removed from V and 2 bases from J, the gap between germline ends came to 12 bases. Sequencing used PBMCs or a T cell subset sorted from them (not recorded which). The chain joins TRBV19 to TRBJ2-3; D may be TRBD2 (6 bases). This TCR was recovered from a man aged 18-30 years who had mild COVID-19 (a few samples of this study predate the infection). Cell type and time point are not known. CDR3 residues: CASRRRGYTDTQYF. DNA for the CDR3: TGTGCCAGTAGAAGGCGGGGATACACAGATACGCAGTATTTT.